The sequence of this T cell receptor beta chain was determined in a study of STAT5B mutations in CD4+ large granular lymphocyte leukemia (dated by TCRdb to 2022 to 2024). Study-level background: Among the healthy controls, the CDR3 'QG' motif was associated with a particular HLA allele. The study compared the TCRbeta repertoires of patients with CD4+ T-cell large granular lymphocyte leukemia against those of healthy blood donors. Flow cytometry performed on FACSCanto II or FACSVerse showed that the purified fractions had more than 95% purity among lymphocytes.

Broad study findings and their caveats: Enrichment of TRBV06-family usage was observed among the top patient clones (8/27) relative to healthy controls (2/35). Main leukemic clonotypes were private to each patient, although roughly 25% appeared at low frequency in other patients' non-leukemic repertoires. CD4-sorted patient repertoires appeared more clonal than healthy CD4+ repertoires, and this difference persisted after removing the putative leukemic clones. The data were not HLA-matched, and the relatively small sample size could explain the higher clonality seen in CD4+ compared with CD8+ T-LGLL.

Points on this clone: The antigen this receptor binds is unknown. Base quality data are lacking; no much larger clone is found one base away.

The immunoSEQ assay at survey resolution was used to sequence TCRbeta rearrangements from genomic DNA. On the study's bioinformatics: In the TCR sequencing data, the smallest productive clonotype frequency that could be detected was 2.59 x 10-5. Only productive TCRbeta rearrangements, meaning sequences that were complete and in-frame, were kept for the analyses. Sample clonality was computed as Simpson clonality in the immunoSEQ Analyzer version 3.0. Clones were binned by frequency as very rare, small, medium, large (1-20%) or hyperexpanded (>20%). Generation probabilities were estimated with OLGA 1.2.3, V-gene circos plots were made with VDJtools, specificities were looked up in VDJdb, and CDR3 motifs were identified with GLIPH. The clones in this table, taken by TCRdb from immuneACCESS, are in-frame only. Not every clone is retained; where verified, under half of the shortfall comes from an unresolved V gene, and the cause of the rest is unknown. V, J and clone size were drawn from that table, and D and trimming were deduced from the DNA. The sample table lists about 38,000 clones, roughly 85% of them with a count of one. Under 1.5% of the sample is held by the ten biggest clonotypes.

Healthy controls were approximately 40 blood donors whose buffy coats came from the Finnish Red Cross blood service. All TCR-sequenced material derived from peripheral blood: patient blood samples and healthy donor buffy coats. Ficoll-Hypaque gradient centrifugation was used to isolate peripheral blood mononuclear cells. For the healthy controls, CD4+ cells were obtained from buffy coats by magnetic purification. The Gentra Puregene Cell and Tissue kit was used to extract genomic DNA, and a Qubit 2.0 fluorometer was used to measure the amount of genomic DNA. From the cysteine up to the phenylalanine, the CDR3 has a length of 16 residues. Only CDR3 DNA remains: 48 bases, in frame from the first base. Reading the germline V gene gives CDR1 SGHTS and CDR2 YDEGEE. V is pruned by 2 bases and J by 2 bases, leaving 5 bases of the junction without a gene match.

The sequenced sample consisted of CD4+ T cells from blood buffy coats. This sequence uses TRBV5-8 and TRBJ2-1; the central 9 bases match TRBD1. This TCR was sampled from a human donor in good health. The DNA is TGTGCCAGCAGCTTCGACAGGGGGATAACCTACAATGAGCAGTTCTTC. Its product reads: CASSFDRGITYNEQFF.